This T cell receptor (beta chain) was retrieved from a study of T cell changes during pregnancy in multiple sclerosis. CDR3 size: 14 residues. The germline V gene encodes CDR1 MNHNS and CDR2 SASEGT. The V end was cut by 10 bases, the J end by 2 bases, with 14 bases between. Repertoires were generated with immunoSEQ multiplex PCR, while TCRdb's copy carries only in-frame clones and drops some. The table includes about 50,000 clones, 92% detected once. The chain employs TRBV6-1 and TRBJ2-2; D is possibly TRBD2 (6 bases). This sample comprised CD4+ T cells from peripheral blood mononuclear cells, obtained after pregnancy. The TCR comes from a female donor in good health, enrolled as a control in a pregnancy study. The CDR3 protein is CATPGGDNTGELFF. In DNA, the CDR3 is TGTGCCACTCCAGGCGGGGATAACACCGGGGAGCTGTTTTTT.